These 15 T cell receptor beta chains were all obtained from the same sample, sequenced in a study of T cells in narcolepsy. The protocol was immunoSEQ multiplex PCR, while the TCRdb copy is restricted to in-frame clones and leaves out a portion. This sample has over 10,000 clones, with approximately 88% found just once. The sequenced sample consisted of CD45RA- memory CD4+ T cells from PBMCs. These receptor sequences come from a human donor with narcolepsy.

The chain is built from TRBV28 and TRBJ1-4, with 7 nucleotides matching TRBD1. This CDR3 is 13 amino acids long. Germline V gives CDR1 MDHEN, CDR2 SYDVKM. V shed 5 bases, J shed 6 bases, and the junction held 3 bases outside the gene matches. DNA of the CDR3: TGTGCCAGCAGTGACAGGGCCCATGAAAAACTGTTTTTT. Protein sequence: CASSDRAHEKLFF.

The chain combines TRBV6-4 with TRBJ2-1; 7 nucleotides match TRBD2. The germline V gene encodes CDR1 MRHNA and CDR2 SNTAGT. The CDR3 has 15 residues. Trimming removed 6 bases from V and 2 bases from J; junction bases left unmatched: 7. CDR3 sequence (DNA): TGTGCCAGCAGCCCTAGCGGAACGCCCTACAATGAGCAGTTCTTC. Protein product: CASSPSGTPYNEQFF.

The chain is built from TRBV19 and TRBJ2-3, with a tentative D call TRBD2 (5 bases). In germline, CDR1 is LNHDA, CDR2 SQIVND (reference sequence). With 4 bases removed from V and 5 bases from J, the gap between germline ends came to 10 bases. The CDR3 length is 13 residues. The CDR3 region has the DNA TGTGCCAGTAGTAGGGGAGATGAAGATACGCAGTATTTT. Its translation is CASSRGDEDTQYF.

The chain couples TRBV5-1 to TRBJ2-5, with unresolved D. CDR3 size: 13 residues. The V gene's germline CDR1 is SGHRS and CDR2 YFSETQ. Trimming pared 0 bases from V and 1 base from J, leaving 4 bases between. CDR3 DNA: TGCGCCAGCAGCTTGGGGGCCCAAGAGACCCAGTACTTC. It codes for CASSLGAQETQYF.

The chain has TRBV7-8 and TRBJ2-5; 8 bases fit TRBD1. Germline V CDR1 and CDR2: SGHVS, FQNEAQ. CDR3 length: 17 amino acids. V lost 6 bases and J lost 9; bases outside the gene matches: 21. Written as DNA, the CDR3 is TGTGCCAGCAGTAAGGACAGGGTGGCGACCCGAGAGACGGCCCAGTACTTC. Translated, it gives CASSKDRVATRETAQYF.

As for this clone: Germline and junction disagree at one end, which may indicate a read error. The chain links TRBV4-2 to TRBJ1-1; D unclear. Germline V gene sequence: CDR1 LGHNA, CDR2 YNFKEQ. This CDR3 has 14 amino acids. In DNA form, the CDR3 reads TGTACCAGCAGCCAAGACGGGAGGAACACTGAAGCTTTCTTT. It is translated as CTSSQDGRNTEAFF.

The chain recombines TRBV5-4 with TRBJ1-2, with 7 positions matching TRBD1. CDR1 and CDR2 (germline): SGHNT, YYREEE (reference sequence). The CDR3 is 15 amino acids. With V trimmed by 2 bases and J by 4 bases, 8 bases remained unmatched. Written as DNA, the CDR3 is TGTGCCAGCAGCTTCCTAGACAGGGAGGCCTATGGCTACACCTTC. This translates into CASSFLDREAYGYTF.

The chain joins TRBV19 to TRBJ2-7; D is unclear. This CDR3 contains 13 residues. V was clipped by 4 bases and J by 3 bases, with 10 bases between them. In germline, CDR1 is LNHDA, CDR2 SQIVND (reference sequence). The CDR3 region is CASSTLAGYEQYF. The DNA of the CDR3 is TGTGCCAGTAGTACCCTCGCCGGCTACGAGCAGTACTTC.

This chain connects TRBV5-1 to TRBJ2-1; D gene unclear. This CDR3 contains 15 residues. The ends were cut back, 0 bases at V and 6 bases at J, with 13 bases in the middle. The germline CDR1 and CDR2 sequences are SGHRS and YFSETQ. CDR3 in DNA: TGCGCCAGCAGCTTGGCCCCAGCGCTTAGCAATGAGCAGTTCTTC. Amino acids: CASSLAPALSNEQFF. Looking up the rest from reference TRBV5-1 and TRBJ2-1 gives the full variable domain: KAGVTQTPRYLIKTRGQQVTLSCSPISGHRSVSWYQQTPGQGLQFLFEYFSETQRNKGNFPGRFSGRQFSNSRSEMNVSTLELGDSALYLCASSLAPALSNEQFFGPGTRLTVL.

This sequence joins TRBV6-5 and TRBJ1-2; 7 bases match TRBD1. The CDR3 length is 12 residues. Germline trimming cut 6 bases from V and 4 bases from J; bases unmatched to any gene: 2. Per germline, CDR1 MNHEY and CDR2 SVGAGI. The CDR3 protein is CASRGTAYGYTF. The DNA for the CDR3 is TGTGCCAGCAGAGGGACAGCCTATGGCTACACCTTC.

The chain is built from TRBV15 and TRBJ1-2, with D possibly matching TRBD1 (5 bases). V was trimmed by 1 base and J by 4 bases, leaving 10 bases between them. Looked up from germline, CDR1 is LNHNV and CDR2 is YYDKDF (reference sequence). This CDR3 contains 14 residues. Written as DNA, the CDR3 is TGTGCCACCAGCAGAGTGGGGGGATTCTATGGCTACACCTTC. This gives the protein CATSRVGGFYGYTF.

The chain is built from TRBV5-1 and TRBJ1-4; 7 bases are shared with TRBD1. Germline V gene lookup returns CDR1 SGHRS and CDR2 YFSETQ. V lost 3 bases and J lost 5; bases outside the gene matches: 10. This CDR3 has 16 amino acids. CDR3 sequence reads: CASSWTGGGSNEKLFF. The CDR3 DNA reads as TGCGCCAGCAGCTGGACTGGAGGGGGCTCGAATGAAAAACTGTTTTTT.

The V call is TRBV7-2, the J call TRBJ2-6; D may be TRBD2 (5 bases). Trimming removed 5 bases at V and 0 bases at J, with 14 bases between. Per germline, CDR1 SGHTA and CDR2 FQGNSA. The CDR3 totals 17 residues. The CDR3 region has the DNA TGTGCCAGCAGCCCCGGGGTAGTCTCCTCTGGGGCCAACGTCCTGACTTTC. Its translation is CASSPGVVSSGANVLTF.

J is TRBJ2-4 and V is TRBV19; 12 positions match TRBD2. Trimming removed 10 bases from V and 0 bases from J; junction bases left unmatched: 10. The CDR3 has 17 residues. Germline V CDR1 and CDR2: LNHDA, SQIVND (reference sequence). In DNA form, the CDR3 reads TGTGCCACAAGGGGGACTAGCGGGCACCTAGCCAAAAACATTCAGTACTTC. It encodes CATRGTSGHLAKNIQYF.

A few counts support this clone. The rearrangement links TRBV10-3 to TRBJ2-7; 13 positions match TRBD2. Looked up from germline, CDR1 is ENHRY and CDR2 is SYGVKD. CDR3 length equals 15 residues. V was pared by 5 bases and J by 0 bases, with 1 base of the junction left unmatched. The DNA for the CDR3 is TGTGCCATCAGTCGGACTAGCGGGAGCTCCTACGAGCAGTACTTC. Protein: CAISRTSGSSYEQYF.